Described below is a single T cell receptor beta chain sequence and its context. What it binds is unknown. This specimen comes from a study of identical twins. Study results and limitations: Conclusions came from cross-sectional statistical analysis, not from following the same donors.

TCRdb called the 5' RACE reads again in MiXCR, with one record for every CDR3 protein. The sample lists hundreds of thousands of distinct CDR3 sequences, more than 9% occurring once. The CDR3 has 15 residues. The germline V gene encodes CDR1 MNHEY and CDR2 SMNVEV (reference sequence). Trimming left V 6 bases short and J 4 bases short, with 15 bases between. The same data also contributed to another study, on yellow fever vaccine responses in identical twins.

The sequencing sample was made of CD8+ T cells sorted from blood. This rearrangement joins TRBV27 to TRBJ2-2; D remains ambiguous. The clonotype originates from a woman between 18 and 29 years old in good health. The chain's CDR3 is CASSLLSATTGELFF. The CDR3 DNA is TGTGCCAGCAGCCTCCTCTCAGCTACCACCGGGGAGCTGTTTTTT.